This T cell receptor (beta chain) was retrieved from a study of T cell changes during pregnancy in multiple sclerosis. TCRdb keeps only in-frame clones here, not all; method: immunoSEQ multiplex PCR. This repertoire shows 70,000 to 95,000 clones, around 93% found once; its top ten account for approximately 0.75%. V lost 6 bases, J lost 6 bases, and 27 bases lay in between. The CDR3 has 17 residues. The germline V gene encodes CDR1 SGHVS and CDR2 FNYEAQ. The count of this clone is one. This rearrangement joins TRBV7-6 to TRBJ2-7, with TRBD2 as a possible D gene (6 bases). The sequencing here drew on peripheral blood, taken in the second trimester of pregnancy. The sequence derives from a female donor in good health, enrolled as a control in a pregnancy study. CDR3 bases: TGTGCCAGCAGTAAACTAGGCGGGGCAGGGTCCTCTCGCGAGCAGTACTTC. It encodes CASSKLGGAGSSREQYF.